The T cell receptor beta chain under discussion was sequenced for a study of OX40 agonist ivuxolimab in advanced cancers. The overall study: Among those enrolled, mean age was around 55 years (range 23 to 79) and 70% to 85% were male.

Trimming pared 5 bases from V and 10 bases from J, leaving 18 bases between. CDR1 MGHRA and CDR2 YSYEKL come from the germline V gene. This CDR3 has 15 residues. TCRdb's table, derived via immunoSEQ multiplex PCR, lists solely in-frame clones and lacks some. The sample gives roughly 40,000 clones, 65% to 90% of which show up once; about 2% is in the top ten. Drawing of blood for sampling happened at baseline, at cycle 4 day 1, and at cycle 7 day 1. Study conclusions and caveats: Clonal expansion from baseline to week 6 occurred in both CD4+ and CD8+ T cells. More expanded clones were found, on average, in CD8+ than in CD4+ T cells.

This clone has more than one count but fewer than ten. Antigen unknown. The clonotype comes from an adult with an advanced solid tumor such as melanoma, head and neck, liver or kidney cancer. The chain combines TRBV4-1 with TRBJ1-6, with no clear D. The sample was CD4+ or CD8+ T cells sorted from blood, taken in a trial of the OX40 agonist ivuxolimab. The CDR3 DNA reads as TGCGCCAGCAGCTACGAACCCCCGGGCTGGTCACCCCTCCACTTT. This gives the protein CASSYEPPGWSPLHF.